What follows describes a single T cell receptor beta chain. These data are taken from a study of blood T cell repertoires in COVID-19. On the study more broadly: Specimens from acute and convalescent COVID-19 originated in the United States, Italy and Spain.

Per germline, CDR1 SGHDT and CDR2 YYEEEE. V lost 1 base to trimming and J lost 4 bases, with 15 bases between them. This CDR3 has 15 residues. Clones were read by immunoSEQ multiplex PCR, and TCRdb kept only the in-frame ones, dropping some. The profile shows 150,000 to 160,000 clones, roughly 82% of them singletons. The receptor was derived from a woman aged 50 to 60 with acute or convalescent COVID-19. The chain uses TRBV5-6 and TRBJ2-7; possible D gene TRBD2, 6 bases. The sample comprised peripheral blood. CDR3 residues: CASSLLLGLQYEQYF. As DNA, the CDR3 is TGTGCCAGCAGCTTGCTACTGGGACTTCAATACGAGCAGTACTTC.